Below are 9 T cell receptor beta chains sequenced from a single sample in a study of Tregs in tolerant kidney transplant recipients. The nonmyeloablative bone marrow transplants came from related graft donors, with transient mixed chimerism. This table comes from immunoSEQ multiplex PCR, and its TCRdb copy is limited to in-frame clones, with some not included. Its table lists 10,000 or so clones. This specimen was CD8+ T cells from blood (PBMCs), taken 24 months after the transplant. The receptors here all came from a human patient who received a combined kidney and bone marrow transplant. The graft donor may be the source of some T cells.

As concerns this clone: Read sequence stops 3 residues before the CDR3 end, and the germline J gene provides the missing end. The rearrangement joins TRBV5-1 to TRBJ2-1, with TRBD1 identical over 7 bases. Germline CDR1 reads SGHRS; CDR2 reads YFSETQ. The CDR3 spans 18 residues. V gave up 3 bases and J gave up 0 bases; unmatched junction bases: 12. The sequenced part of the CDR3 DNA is TGCGCCAGCAGCTCCCGACAGGGTACCACGAGCTCCTACAATGAG. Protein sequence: CASSSRQGTTSSYNE. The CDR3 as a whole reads CASSSRQGTTSSYNEQFF.

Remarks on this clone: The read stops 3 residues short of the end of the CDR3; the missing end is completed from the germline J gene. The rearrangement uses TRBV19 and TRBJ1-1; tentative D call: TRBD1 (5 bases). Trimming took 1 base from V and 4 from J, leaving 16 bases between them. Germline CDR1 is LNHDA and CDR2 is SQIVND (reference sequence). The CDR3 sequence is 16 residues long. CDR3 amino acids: CASSIATGGYGTEAFF. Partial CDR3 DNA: TGTGCCAGTAGTATAGCGACGGGGGGATACGGCACTGAA.

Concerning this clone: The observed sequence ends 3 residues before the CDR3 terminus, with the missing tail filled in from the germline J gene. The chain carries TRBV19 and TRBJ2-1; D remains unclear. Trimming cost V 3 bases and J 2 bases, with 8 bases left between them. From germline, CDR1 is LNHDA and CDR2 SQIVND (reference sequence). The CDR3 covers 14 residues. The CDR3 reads CASSILVTYNEQFF. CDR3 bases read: TGTGCCAGTAGTATTCTAGTGACCTACAATGAG.

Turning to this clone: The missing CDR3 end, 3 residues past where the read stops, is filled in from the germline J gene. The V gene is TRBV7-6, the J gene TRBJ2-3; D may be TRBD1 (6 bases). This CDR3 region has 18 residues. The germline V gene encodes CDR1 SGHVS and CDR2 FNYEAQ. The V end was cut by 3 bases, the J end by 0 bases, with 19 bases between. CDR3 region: CASSFNVPSGQSTDTQYF. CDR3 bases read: TGTGCCAGCAGCTTTAATGTCCCGAGCGGACAGAGCACAGATACG.

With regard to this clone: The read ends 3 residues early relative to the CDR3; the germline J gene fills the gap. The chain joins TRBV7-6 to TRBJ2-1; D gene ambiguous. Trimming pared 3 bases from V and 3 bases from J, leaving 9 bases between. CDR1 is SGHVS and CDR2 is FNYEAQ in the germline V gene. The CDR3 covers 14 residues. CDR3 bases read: TGTGCCAGCAGCTTTAGAGAAGACTACAATGAG. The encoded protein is CASSFREDYNE. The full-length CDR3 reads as CASSFREDYNEQFF.

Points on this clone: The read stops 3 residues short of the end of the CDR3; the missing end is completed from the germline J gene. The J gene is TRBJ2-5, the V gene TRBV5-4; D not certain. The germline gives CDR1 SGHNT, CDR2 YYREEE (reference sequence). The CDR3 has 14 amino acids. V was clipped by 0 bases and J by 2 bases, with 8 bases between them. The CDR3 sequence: CASSLVPSQETQYF. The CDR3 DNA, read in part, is TGTGCCAGCAGCTTGGTGCCCAGTCAAGAGACC.

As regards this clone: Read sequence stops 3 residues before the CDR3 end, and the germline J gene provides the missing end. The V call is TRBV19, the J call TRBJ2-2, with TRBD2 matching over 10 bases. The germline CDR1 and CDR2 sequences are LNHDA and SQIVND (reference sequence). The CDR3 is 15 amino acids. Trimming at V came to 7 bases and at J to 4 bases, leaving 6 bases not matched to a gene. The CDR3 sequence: CASTEREGLTGELFF. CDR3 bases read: TGTGCCAGTACTGAGCGGGAGGGCCTCACCGGGGAG. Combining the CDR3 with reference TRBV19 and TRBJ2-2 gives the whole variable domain DGGITQSPKYLFRKEGQNVTLSCEQNLNHDAMYWYRQDPGQGLRLIYYSQIVNDFQKGDIAEGYSVSREKKESFPLTVTSAQKNPTAFYLCASTEREGLTGELFFGEGSRLTVL.

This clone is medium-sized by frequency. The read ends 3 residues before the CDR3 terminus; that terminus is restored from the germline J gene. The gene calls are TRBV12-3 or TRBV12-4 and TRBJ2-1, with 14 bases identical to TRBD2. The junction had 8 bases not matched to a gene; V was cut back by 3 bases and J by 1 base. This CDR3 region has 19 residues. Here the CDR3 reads CASSFWTSGRKESYNEQFF. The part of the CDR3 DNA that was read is TGTGCCAGCAGTTTTTGGACTAGCGGGAGGAAAGAGTCCTACAATGAG.

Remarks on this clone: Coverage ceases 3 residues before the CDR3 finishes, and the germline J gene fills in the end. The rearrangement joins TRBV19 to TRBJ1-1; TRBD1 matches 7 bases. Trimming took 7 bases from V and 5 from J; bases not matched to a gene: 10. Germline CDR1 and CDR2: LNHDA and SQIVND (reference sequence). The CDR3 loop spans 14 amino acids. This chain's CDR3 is CASTLGSGGTEAFF. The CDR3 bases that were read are TGTGCCAGTACCCTCGGTTCAGGGGGGACTGAA.